The clone carrying this T cell receptor (beta chain) was picked up a small number of times. These data come from a study of T-cell memory formation after mild COVID-19. Germline V CDR1 and CDR2: SGHVS, FQNEAQ. The CDR3 spans 17 residues. The V gene end was trimmed by 1 base and the J gene end by 0 bases; junction bases not matched to a gene: 8. TCRdb reprocessed the 5' RACE reads via MiXCR and lists one record per CDR3 protein. This table has hundreds of thousands of distinct CDR3 sequences, 25% to 30% appearing once. V is TRBV7-8 and J is TRBJ2-5; 7 bases are shared with TRBD1. This clonotype originated in an adult woman who had mild COVID-19 (a few samples of this study predate the infection). Cell type and time point are not known. Sequenced input: PBMCs or a T cell subset sorted from them (not recorded which). The CDR3 spells CASSLGLYRGDQETQYF. For the CDR3, the DNA is TGTGCCAGCAGCTTAGGTCTTTACAGGGGAGACCAAGAGACCCAGTACTTC.